Each of the 21 T cell receptor beta chains below was sequenced from the same sample in a study of T cell responses to AZD1222 COVID-19 vaccine (dated by TCRdb to about 2021). In light of the paper, this sample's time point label describes: baseline before first vaccination. Library preparation was by the immunoSEQ multiplex PCR assay. Not all clones reach the TCRdb copy of this immuneACCESS table, which keeps in-frame sequences only. Checked studies attribute under half of the gap to unresolved V genes and leave the rest unexplained. Within this sample are 90,000 to 140,000 clones, with approximately 88% of them counted one time only. In total, the top ten clones hold about 2.7% of the sample. The specimen comprised peripheral blood, sampled on day 0 of AZD1222 vaccination. These receptors were collected from an adult in good health.

The gene calls are TRBV13 and TRBJ1-2, with TRBD1 identical over 10 bases. Germline-derived CDR1 and CDR2 are PRHDT and FYEKMQ (reference sequence). The CDR3 runs 14 residues. Unmatched junction bases numbered 6, after V lost 5 bases and J lost 6 bases. The CDR3 DNA is TGTGCCAGCAGCACGGGACAGGGGATCGATGGCTACACCTTC. Translated: CASSTGQGIDGYTF.

The chain couples TRBV9 to TRBJ1-1; no reliable D call. V dropped 0 bases and J dropped 0 bases, with 12 bases sitting between them. Germline loops: CDR1 SGDLS, CDR2 YYNGEE. This CDR3 region has 16 residues. CDR3 sequence: CASSVGNGQLNTEAFF. The CDR3 coding sequence is TGTGCCAGCAGCGTAGGAAATGGGCAGTTGAACACTGAAGCTTTCTTT.

V is TRBV2 and J is TRBJ1-2; D gene uncertain. This CDR3 has 14 residues. Germline V gives CDR1 SNHLY, CDR2 FYNNEI. The V gene lost 2 bases and the J gene lost 4 bases, with 11 bases spanning the gap. CDR3 protein: CASSERQTFYGYTF. The CDR3 DNA reads as TGTGCCAGCAGTGAACGGCAGACGTTCTATGGCTACACCTTC.

This rearrangement joins TRBV11-3 to TRBJ2-1; D gene unclear. Trimming pared 3 bases from V and 9 bases from J, leaving 9 bases between. This CDR3 comprises 12 residues. Looked up from germline, CDR1 is SGHNT and CDR2 is YENEEA. The CDR3 region is CASSFPRSEQFF. The CDR3 bases are TGTGCCAGCAGCTTCCCCCGGAGTGAGCAGTTCTTC.

The chain has TRBV7-9 and TRBJ2-1, with a possible D match to TRBD1 (5 bases). V was pared by 1 base and J by 5 bases, with 6 bases between. CDR1 is SEHNR, CDR2 FQNEAQ, per germline (reference sequence). The CDR3 is 13 residues long. The CDR3 loop reads CASSLGQNNEQFF. CDR3 DNA: TGTGCCAGCAGCTTAGGACAGAACAATGAGCAGTTCTTC.

This chain joins TRBV6-2 or TRBV6-3 and TRBJ2-6; D is possibly TRBD1 or TRBD2 (6 bases each). V lost 6 bases, J lost 0 bases, and 15 bases lay in between. Germline V gene sequence: CDR1 MNHEY, CDR2 SVGEGT. The CDR3 has 17 residues. CDR3 DNA sequence: TGTGCCAGCAGCCAGGGGACTTCAGCCTCTGGGGCCAACGTCCTGACTTTC. Protein sequence: CASSQGTSASGANVLTF.

CDR3 region: CASTQESTDTQYF. Here the CDR3 DNA reads TGTGCCAGCACCCAAGAGTCCACAGATACGCAGTATTTT. The rearrangement joins TRBV2 to TRBJ2-3; D unresolved. CDR3 size: 13 residues. Trimming took 7 bases from V and 2 from J, leaving 10 bases between them. In germline, CDR1 is SNHLY, CDR2 FYNNEI.

The V call is TRBV3-1 (or the pseudogene TRBV3-2), the J call TRBJ2-1, with unresolved D. The germline V and J ends were trimmed by 1 base and 10 bases, with 8 bases remaining between them. Germline V gives CDR1 LGHDT, CDR2 YNNKEL (reference sequence). The CDR3 has 12 residues. The CDR3 reads CASSQGQGEQFF. CDR3 DNA: TGTGCCAGCAGCCAAGGGCAAGGAGAGCAGTTCTTC.

The chain links TRBV7-9 to TRBJ2-1; TRBD2 agrees at 8 bases. The CDR3 extends over 17 amino acids. V dropped 8 bases and J dropped 3; count of bases not matched to a gene: 15. Looked up from germline, CDR1 is SEHNR and CDR2 is FQNEAQ (reference sequence). The CDR3 is CASVRAGGDPYYNEQFF. The DNA of the CDR3 is TGTGCCAGCGTCCGGGCGGGGGGCGATCCCTACTACAATGAGCAGTTCTTC.

The gene calls are TRBV7-9 and TRBJ2-7; D not resolved. This CDR3 has 11 residues. The germline V and J ends were trimmed by 8 bases and 3 bases, with 8 bases remaining between them. Per germline, CDR1 SEHNR and CDR2 FQNEAQ (reference sequence). The CDR3 spells CASGDYYEQYF. CDR3 nucleotide sequence: TGTGCCAGCGGGGATTACTACGAGCAGTACTTC.

The chain joins TRBV11-2 to TRBJ1-2, with D uncertain. The CDR3 has 13 residues. Germline-derived CDR1 and CDR2 are SGHAT and FQNNGV. Trimming removed 1 base at V and 6 bases at J, with 9 bases between. The CDR3 DNA is TGTGCCAGCAGCTTAGGGGTCGGCAATGGCTACACCTTC. This codes for CASSLGVGNGYTF.

V usage is TRBV7-6 and J usage is TRBJ2-5; 9 bases line up with TRBD1. The CDR3 covers 16 residues. Germline CDR1 SGHVS, CDR2 FNYEAQ. Germline trimming cut 5 bases from V and 1 base from J; bases unmatched to any gene: 8. The chain's CDR3 is CASSRNAGQGQETQYF. DNA for the CDR3: TGTGCCAGCAGCCGGAACGCGGGACAGGGCCAAGAGACCCAGTACTTC.

On this clone itself: A junction end diverges from the germline sequence, so it may reflect a read error. This chain links TRBV13 with TRBJ1-3; 9 nucleotides match TRBD1. Germline V gene lookup returns CDR1 PRHDT and CDR2 FYEKMQ (reference sequence). The CDR3 runs 16 residues. The CDR3 bases are TGTGCCAGCAGCGGGGGGGACAGGGCTGCTGGTAACACCATATATTTT. This sequence encodes CASSGGDRAAGNTIYF.

CDR3 amino acids: CASSQDSLAGDKTGELFF. CDR3 sequence (DNA): TGTGCCAGCAGCCAAGATAGCCTAGCGGGAGATAAAACCGGGGAGCTGTTTTTT. V usage is TRBV4-2 and J usage is TRBJ2-2, with 10 bases aligning to TRBD2. V lost 0 bases, J lost 5 bases, and 9 bases stayed unmatched. The V gene's germline CDR1 is LGHNA and CDR2 YNFKEQ. The CDR3 is 18 residues long.

CDR3 region: CASIGSDSGNTIYF. CDR3 in DNA: TGTGCCAGCATTGGCTCTGACTCTGGAAACACCATATATTTT. The chain links TRBV28 to TRBJ1-3; D is undetermined. There are 14 residues in the CDR3. V lost 7 bases and J lost 0, with 10 bases in between. The germline gives CDR1 MDHEN, CDR2 SYDVKM.

CDR3 amino acids: CASSGEREGYNEQFF. CDR3 in DNA: TGCGCCAGCAGCGGGGAGCGGGAGGGCTACAATGAGCAGTTCTTC. V gene TRBV5-1 combines with J gene TRBJ2-1; 10 bases are a match to TRBD2. Germline trimming cut 4 bases from V and 3 bases from J; bases unmatched to any gene: 4. In germline, CDR1 is SGHRS, CDR2 YFSETQ. The CDR3 loop spans 15 amino acids.

The sample holds one count of this clone. This chain uses TRBV3-1 (or the pseudogene TRBV3-2) with TRBJ1-6; unclear D gene. Germline CDR1 and CDR2: LGHDT and YNNKEL (reference sequence). V gave up 1 base and J gave up 7 bases, with 8 bases separating them. This CDR3 is 14 amino acids long. The CDR3 DNA follows: TGTGCCAGCAGCCAAGTACGTTCGAATTCACCCCTCCACTTT. This gives the protein CASSQVRSNSPLHF.

The V and J genes are TRBV18 and TRBJ2-2; D might be TRBD1 (5 bases). The germline V and J ends were trimmed by 2 bases and 4 bases, with 17 bases remaining between them. This CDR3 has 17 residues. Germline CDR1 and CDR2: KGHSH and LQKENI. CDR3 loop: CASSPTISGQRTGELFF. The CDR3 DNA is TGTGCCAGCTCACCAACCATATCAGGACAACGCACCGGGGAGCTGTTTTTT.

This chain connects TRBV19 to TRBJ1-5; D is unresolved. The CDR3 is 14 amino acids. V dropped 6 bases and J dropped 5 bases, with 14 bases sitting between them. The germline V gene encodes CDR1 LNHDA and CDR2 SQIVND (reference sequence). The CDR3 region is CASSLEGRDQPQHF. CDR3 bases: TGTGCCAGTAGCCTAGAGGGCCGGGATCAGCCCCAGCATTTT.

This chain links TRBV24-1 with TRBJ1-1; TRBD1 matches at 8 bases. Germline V gene data show CDR1 as KGHDR and CDR2 as SFDVKD. CDR3 length equals 14 residues. V shed 3 bases and J 10 bases; nucleotides not matched to a gene: 9. The DNA of the CDR3 is TGTGCCACCAGTGATAGATACAGGGGGAGTGGAGCTTTCTTT. Protein: CATSDRYRGSGAFF.

The rearrangement links TRBV7-2 to TRBJ2-7, with TRBD1 identical over 7 bases. V shed 6 bases, J shed 0 bases, and the junction held 5 bases outside the gene matches. Germline V lookup: CDR1 SGHTA, CDR2 FQGNSA. The CDR3 is 14 amino acids. In DNA, the CDR3 is TGTGCCAGCAGACCGACAGGGCCCTCCTACGAGCAGTACTTC. It specifies CASRPTGPSYEQYF.